This is a list of T cell receptor beta chains from one sample in a study of CD8 T cells in ankylosing spondylitis. Via MiXCR, TCRdb re-called the 5' RACE reads, giving one row per CDR3 protein. The sample records fewer than 550,000 distinct CDR3 sequences, about 5.7% being singletons. Sequences were obtained from blood, either unsorted or a sorted T cell fraction (not recorded which). Every receptor here comes from a male donor with ankylosing spondylitis. Both conserved end residues are part of each CDR3. Each record gives: clone size, D gene, V gene, J gene, CDR3 protein, CDR3 DNA. A D gene is named only where the DNA matches it firmly. Not all rows give a size; the values are once, few, many and, for expanded clones, a class.

clone_size: many; d_call: TRBD1; v_call: TRBV6-1; j_call: TRBJ1-2; cdr3_aa: CASSWGQGANYGYTF; cdr3_nt: TGTGCCAGCAGCTGGGGACAGGGGGCTAACTATGGCTACACCTTC
clone_size: few; d_call: TRBD2; v_call: TRBV12-5; j_call: TRBJ2-7; cdr3_aa: CASGHGTSGSKKTYEQYF; cdr3_nt: TGTGCTAGTGGTCACGGGACTAGCGGGAGCAAAAAAACCTACGAGCAGTACTTC
clone_size: many; d_call: NA; v_call: TRBV6-6; j_call: TRBJ2-7; cdr3_aa: CASSQGILQYF; cdr3_nt: TGTGCCAGCAGTCAGGGGATTCTGCAGTACTTC
clone_size: many; d_call: TRBD1; v_call: TRBV20-1; j_call: TRBJ1-1; cdr3_aa: CSARTGFSTEAFF; cdr3_nt: TGCAGTGCCAGGACAGGGTTTAGCACTGAAGCTTTCTTT
clone_size: few; d_call: NA; v_call: TRBV7-9; j_call: TRBJ2-7; cdr3_aa: CASSLAGVPSYEQYF; cdr3_nt: TGTGCCAGCAGCTTAGCGGGGGTGCCGTCCTACGAGCAGTACTTC
clone_size: many; d_call: NA; v_call: TRBV4-2; j_call: TRBJ2-3; cdr3_aa: CASSQDIGGTVTDTQYF; cdr3_nt: TGTGCCAGCAGCCAAGATATTGGCGGGACCGTCACAGATACGCAGTATTTT
clone_size: NA; d_call: NA; v_call: TRBV7-2; j_call: TRBJ2-5; cdr3_aa: CASSPRRGEETQYF; cdr3_nt: TGTGCCAGCAGCCCACGGCGAGGGGAAGAGACCCAGTACTTC
clone_size: many; d_call: TRBD2; v_call: TRBV4-3; j_call: TRBJ2-5; cdr3_aa: CASSLGLAGRLIETQYF; cdr3_nt: TGCGCCAGCAGCCTAGGACTAGCGGGACGATTGATAGAGACCCAGTACTTC
clone_size: many; d_call: NA; v_call: TRBV12-3/TRBV12-4; j_call: TRBJ1-2; cdr3_aa: CASSLLGLGGYTF; cdr3_nt: TGTGCCAGCAGTTTACTCGGCCTCGGGGGCTACACCTTC
clone_size: NA; d_call: NA; v_call: TRBV4-3; j_call: TRBJ2-1; cdr3_aa: CASSQDLTLPEQFF; cdr3_nt: TGCGCCAGCAGCCAAGACCTCACCCTTCCCGAGCAGTTCTTC
clone_size: NA; d_call: NA; v_call: TRBV7-9; j_call: TRBJ1-2; cdr3_aa: CASSSGVFGYTF; cdr3_nt: TGTGCCAGCAGCTCAGGGGTTTTTGGCTACACCTTC
clone_size: many; d_call: NA; v_call: TRBV12-3/TRBV12-4; j_call: TRBJ1-3; cdr3_aa: CASSLTTVHTIYF; cdr3_nt: TGTGCCAGCAGTTTAACAACAGTGCACACCATATATTTT
clone_size: few; d_call: TRBD2; v_call: TRBV5-1; j_call: TRBJ2-1; cdr3_aa: CASSITSGSYNEQFF; cdr3_nt: TGCGCCAGCAGCATCACTAGCGGGAGTTACAATGAGCAGTTCTTC
clone_size: many; d_call: TRBD2; v_call: TRBV28; j_call: TRBJ2-3; cdr3_aa: CASGLAGGSTDTQYF; cdr3_nt: TGTGCCAGCGGACTAGCGGGAGGAAGCACAGATACGCAGTATTTT
clone_size: many; d_call: NA; v_call: TRBV11-2; j_call: TRBJ1-1; cdr3_aa: CASSLAGGVLNTEAFF; cdr3_nt: TGTGCCAGCAGCTTAGCCGGTGGGGTCCTAAACACTGAAGCTTTCTTT
clone_size: many; d_call: TRBD1; v_call: TRBV15; j_call: TRBJ2-5; cdr3_aa: CATKKGQGRETQYF; cdr3_nt: TGTGCCACCAAAAAAGGACAGGGGCGGGAGACCCAGTACTTC
clone_size: few; d_call: NA; v_call: TRBV4-2; j_call: TRBJ2-7; cdr3_aa: CASSQVGGPNYEQYF; cdr3_nt: TGTGCCAGCAGCCAGGTCGGGGGGCCGAACTACGAGCAGTACTTC
clone_size: many; d_call: NA; v_call: TRBV7-9; j_call: TRBJ2-3; cdr3_aa: CASSSKTSTDTQYF; cdr3_nt: TGTGCCAGCAGCTCCAAGACTAGCACAGATACGCAGTATTTT
clone_size: few; d_call: NA; v_call: TRBV5-1; j_call: TRBJ2-6; cdr3_aa: CASSLYEVGTGANVLTF; cdr3_nt: TGCGCCAGCAGCTTGTATGAGGTCGGGACTGGGGCCAACGTCCTGACTTTC
clone_size: few; d_call: TRBD2; v_call: TRBV4-2; j_call: TRBJ2-7; cdr3_aa: CASSQRASGSPVQYF; cdr3_nt: TGTGCCAGCAGCCAGAGAGCTAGCGGGAGTCCAGTGCAGTACTTC
clone_size: many; d_call: TRBD2; v_call: TRBV20-1; j_call: TRBJ2-3; cdr3_aa: CSALAGGTDTQYF; cdr3_nt: TGCAGTGCCTTAGCGGGGGGCACAGATACGCAGTATTTT
clone_size: many; d_call: TRBD2; v_call: TRBV10-2; j_call: TRBJ2-5; cdr3_aa: CARESGKETQYF; cdr3_nt: TGCGCCAGAGAGAGCGGGAAAGAGACCCAGTACTTC
clone_size: NA; d_call: TRBD2; v_call: TRBV12-3/TRBV12-4; j_call: TRBJ2-1; cdr3_aa: CASSPYLRTSGSSYNEQFF; cdr3_nt: TGTGCCAGCAGTCCCTACCTGAGGACTAGCGGAAGCTCCTACAATGAGCAGTTCTTC
clone_size: many; d_call: NA; v_call: TRBV27; j_call: TRBJ2-3; cdr3_aa: CASSPKPQGPTDTQYF; cdr3_nt: TGTGCCAGCAGTCCAAAGCCACAGGGCCCCACAGATACGCAGTATTTT
clone_size: NA; d_call: NA; v_call: TRBV6-2/TRBV6-3; j_call: TRBJ1-2; cdr3_aa: CASSQRVSAPGYTF; cdr3_nt: TGTGCCAGCAGCCAGCGGGTTTCAGCCCCGGGCTACACCTTC
clone_size: many; d_call: NA; v_call: TRBV7-9; j_call: TRBJ2-2; cdr3_aa: CASSSVNTGELFF; cdr3_nt: TGTGCCAGCAGCTCGGTGAACACCGGGGAGCTGTTTTTT
clone_size: many; d_call: TRBD2; v_call: TRBV20-1; j_call: TRBJ2-3; cdr3_aa: CSAQAAGGPTDTQYF; cdr3_nt: TGCAGTGCGCAGGCGGCGGGAGGCCCCACAGATACGCAGTATTTT
clone_size: many; d_call: NA; v_call: TRBV28; j_call: TRBJ1-3; cdr3_aa: CASSFLMGTLGNTIYF; cdr3_nt: TGTGCCAGCAGTTTTTTAATGGGGACACTGGGAAACACCATATATTTT
clone_size: NA; d_call: TRBD1; v_call: TRBV18; j_call: TRBJ2-2; cdr3_aa: CASSFSGTGSTGELFF; cdr3_nt: TGTGCCAGCTCATTTTCCGGGACAGGGTCCACCGGGGAGCTGTTTTTT
clone_size: many; d_call: NA; v_call: TRBV25-1; j_call: TRBJ1-3; cdr3_aa: CASSEYGNTIYF; cdr3_nt: TGTGCCAGCAGTGAATATGGAAACACCATATATTTT
clone_size: few; d_call: TRBD2; v_call: TRBV27; j_call: TRBJ2-5; cdr3_aa: CASSLTSGRQETQYF; cdr3_nt: TGTGCCAGCAGCCTCACTAGCGGGAGACAAGAGACCCAGTACTTC
clone_size: many; d_call: NA; v_call: TRBV5-1; j_call: TRBJ1-4; cdr3_aa: CASSLGPGRSPEKLFF; cdr3_nt: TGCGCCAGCAGCTTGGGACCGGGAAGGTCACCTGAAAAACTGTTTTTT
clone_size: many; d_call: NA; v_call: TRBV13; j_call: TRBJ2-7; cdr3_aa: CASSWGPRGKPYEQYF; cdr3_nt: TGTGCCAGCAGCTGGGGCCCTAGGGGTAAGCCCTACGAGCAGTACTTC
clone_size: many; d_call: NA; v_call: TRBV11-2; j_call: TRBJ2-1; cdr3_aa: CASSLGDQYEQFF; cdr3_nt: TGTGCCAGCAGCTTAGGGGATCAGTATGAGCAGTTCTTC
clone_size: many; d_call: NA; v_call: TRBV20-1; j_call: TRBJ2-7; cdr3_aa: CSASLTRATNEQYF; cdr3_nt: TGCAGTGCTAGTCTAACCCGAGCGACCAACGAGCAGTACTTC
clone_size: few; d_call: NA; v_call: TRBV6-1; j_call: TRBJ2-1; cdr3_aa: CASSMGDLQGPHNEQFF; cdr3_nt: TGTGCCAGCAGTATGGGGGACCTACAGGGTCCCCACAATGAGCAGTTCTTC
clone_size: few; d_call: TRBD1; v_call: TRBV28; j_call: TRBJ2-5; cdr3_aa: CASSLYGTGRNF; cdr3_nt: TGTGCCAGCAGTTTATACGGGACAGGGAGGAACTTC
clone_size: many; d_call: TRBD2; v_call: TRBV4-3; j_call: TRBJ2-3; cdr3_aa: CASSQEVGLAGSVGTQYF; cdr3_nt: TGCGCCAGCAGCCAAGAAGTGGGACTAGCGGGAAGTGTCGGTACGCAGTATTTT
clone_size: many; d_call: TRBD1; v_call: TRBV4-2; j_call: TRBJ1-4; cdr3_aa: CASSPIDRGSRQLFF; cdr3_nt: TGTGCCAGCAGCCCGATAGACAGGGGTAGTCGTCAACTGTTTTTT
clone_size: many; d_call: NA; v_call: TRBV27; j_call: TRBJ1-2; cdr3_aa: CASSLSGERHYGYTF; cdr3_nt: TGTGCCAGCAGTTTATCGGGGGAGCGGCACTATGGCTACACCTTC
clone_size: many; d_call: TRBD1; v_call: TRBV18; j_call: TRBJ2-2; cdr3_aa: CASSPQRGLGSGELFF; cdr3_nt: TGTGCCAGCTCACCACAGAGGGGGCTCGGTTCCGGGGAGCTGTTTTTT
clone_size: NA; d_call: NA; v_call: TRBV6-5; j_call: TRBJ2-1; cdr3_aa: CASSYSTGEQFF; cdr3_nt: TGTGCCAGCAGTTACTCGACGGGTGAGCAGTTCTTC
clone_size: many; d_call: TRBD2; v_call: TRBV4-3; j_call: TRBJ2-1; cdr3_aa: CASSQEGLADYNEQFF; cdr3_nt: TGCGCCAGCAGCCAAGAGGGACTAGCGGACTACAATGAGCAGTTCTTC
clone_size: many; d_call: TRBD2; v_call: TRBV4-3; j_call: TRBJ2-3; cdr3_aa: CASSQEGSGGFTDTQYF; cdr3_nt: TGCGCCAGCAGCCAAGAAGGGAGCGGGGGATTCACAGATACGCAGTATTTT
clone_size: many; d_call: TRBD1; v_call: TRBV20-1; j_call: TRBJ1-4; cdr3_aa: CSALGTGGNNEKLFF; cdr3_nt: TGCAGTGCCCTAGGGACAGGGGGCAATAATGAAAAACTGTTTTTT
clone_size: few; d_call: NA; v_call: TRBV11-2; j_call: TRBJ2-7; cdr3_aa: CASSSNPTYEQYF; cdr3_nt: TGTGCCAGCAGCTCGAACCCCACCTACGAGCAGTACTTC
clone_size: few; d_call: TRBD2; v_call: TRBV4-2; j_call: TRBJ2-3; cdr3_aa: CASSQETWGSGRADTQYF; cdr3_nt: TGTGCCAGCAGCCAAGAGACGTGGGGTAGCGGGAGGGCAGATACGCAGTATTTT
clone_size: many; d_call: TRBD2; v_call: TRBV5-1; j_call: TRBJ2-7; cdr3_aa: CASSLVADGRYEQYF; cdr3_nt: TGCGCCAGCAGCTTGGTTGCAGACGGGAGGTACGAGCAGTACTTC
clone_size: many; d_call: NA; v_call: TRBV11-2; j_call: TRBJ2-1; cdr3_aa: CASSTSGTQQFF; cdr3_nt: TGTGCCAGCAGCACCTCCGGGACCCAGCAGTTCTTC
clone_size: many; d_call: TRBD2; v_call: TRBV7-2; j_call: TRBJ2-7; cdr3_aa: CASSFGLAGGPEEQYF; cdr3_nt: TGTGCCAGCAGCTTTGGGCTAGCGGGAGGGCCGGAGGAGCAGTACTTC